This T cell receptor (beta chain) was found in a study of glioma-infiltrating T cells. In the study overall: Dexamethasone exposure before glioma surgery was limited to six or fewer days. Overall study results and limits: A blood CDR3 motif signature was depleted in highly divergent patients. Above-expected tissue-blood divergence occurred in all gliomas, most in low-grade ones. Very few CDR3 sequences were shared between tissue and blood.

V lost 6 bases to trimming and J lost 0 bases; unmatched junction nucleotides: 4. Germline V gene data show CDR1 as MNHEY and CDR2 as SVGEGT. The CDR3 is made up of 15 amino acids. TCR alpha and beta CDR3 regions were amplified from RNA using iRepertoire nested multiplex PCR. Via MiXCR, TCRdb re-called the multiplex PCR reads, giving one row per CDR3 protein. The table lists around 390,000 distinct CDR3 sequences, roughly 41% of them singletons. Only a few counts were recorded for this clonotype. Its antigen is not known. The source material was glioma tissue, nonneoplastic brain tissue, or PBMCs (not recorded which). The clonotype originates from a human donor with low-grade glioma or glioblastoma, undergoing nonglioma brain surgery, or in good health (not recorded which). The chain recombines TRBV6-2 or TRBV6-3 with TRBJ1-4, with 7 bases aligning to TRBD1. CDR3 loop: CASRTTGATNEKLFF. The CDR3 DNA reads TGTGCCAGCAGAACCACAGGGGCAACTAATGAAAAACTGTTTTTT.